The next 14 T cell receptor beta chains were all read from a single sample in a study of blood T cell repertoires in COVID-19. Libraries were prepared by immunoSEQ multiplex PCR; TCRdb keeps only in-frame clonotypes and omits some of them. Here the sample spans a few hundred thousand clones, about 80% being singletons. The sequenced sample was PBMCs or T cells enriched from blood (not recorded which). The receptors here all came from a woman aged 40-49 years with acute COVID-19.

This clone came up once. The chain joins TRBV5-1 to TRBJ2-3, with TRBD2 as a possible D gene (6 bases). This CDR3 spans 13 amino acids. Trimming took 3 bases from V and 6 from J, leaving 11 bases between them. Germline assignment: CDR1 SGHRS and CDR2 YFSETQ. The DNA of the CDR3 is TGCGCCAGCAGCTACGGGACTGGGGATACGCAGTATTTT. Translated: CASSYGTGDTQYF.

This clone was counted a few times. The chain recombines TRBV7-2 with TRBJ2-2; 7 positions agree with TRBD1. The germline gives CDR1 SGHTA, CDR2 FQGNSA. CDR3 size: 13 residues. Germline trimming cut 3 bases from V and 5 bases from J; bases unmatched to any gene: 0. The CDR3 DNA reads TGTGCCAGCAGCTTGGGACAGACCGGGGAGCTGTTTTTT. This codes for CASSLGQTGELFF.

This clone was seen more than once but under ten times. The J gene is TRBJ1-1, the V gene TRBV7-9; TRBD1 might be the D (6 bases). The CDR3 length is 13 residues. Germline assignment: CDR1 SEHNR and CDR2 FQNEAQ (reference sequence). With 5 bases removed from V and 6 bases from J, the gap between germline ends came to 13 bases. CDR3 region: CASSPQGLAEAFF. The CDR3 nucleotides are TGTGCCAGCAGCCCGCAGGGGCTAGCTGAAGCTTTCTTT.

The chain couples TRBV3-1 (or the pseudogene TRBV3-2) to TRBJ2-1; 7 bases line up with TRBD2. The CDR3 loop spans 17 amino acids. Germline V lookup: CDR1 LGHDT, CDR2 YNNKEL (reference sequence). Unmatched junction bases numbered 6, after V lost 1 base and J lost 0 bases. The CDR3 here is CASSQVSRGSSYNEQFF. The CDR3 DNA reads TGTGCCAGCAGCCAAGTCTCTCGCGGGAGCTCCTACAATGAGCAGTTCTTC.

This chain connects TRBV2 to TRBJ1-1, with 10 bases that match TRBD1. CDR1 and CDR2 from the germline V gene are SNHLY and FYNNEI. The CDR3 covers 15 residues. J lost 1 base, V lost 6 bases, and 5 bases had no gene match. CDR3 nucleotides: TGTGCCAGCAGCAGGGACAGGGGAGAGAACACTGAAGCTTTCTTT. Amino acid sequence: CASSRDRGENTEAFF.

The chain employs TRBV24-1 and TRBJ2-4; D remains unclear. Per germline, CDR1 KGHDR and CDR2 SFDVKD. The CDR3 runs to 16 residues. V was trimmed by 8 bases and J by 0 bases, leaving 16 bases between them. CDR3 in DNA: TGTGCCACCAATCCGCAGGTTCAGCTAGCCAAAAACATTCAGTACTTC. As protein: CATNPQVQLAKNIQYF.

V usage is TRBV9 and J usage is TRBJ2-2; 8 nucleotides align to TRBD2. With 3 bases clipped from V and 4 bases from J, the junction kept 8 bases outside the gene matches. The CDR3 contains 16 residues. Germline V gene lookup returns CDR1 SGDLS and CDR2 YYNGEE. The CDR3: CASSDRRLAGTGELFF. As DNA, the CDR3 is TGTGCCAGCAGCGACCGTCGGCTAGCGGGCACCGGGGAGCTGTTTTTT.

This rearrangement joins TRBV7-9 to TRBJ1-3; 9 positions match TRBD1. The junction had 7 bases not matched to a gene; V was cut back by 6 bases and J by 4 bases. CDR1 and CDR2 (germline): SEHNR, FQNEAQ (reference sequence). The CDR3 contains 15 residues. CDR3 sequence reads: CASSRTGEYGNTIYF. The CDR3, as DNA: TGTGCCAGCAGTCGGACAGGGGAGTACGGAAACACCATATATTTT.

The V and J genes are TRBV19 and TRBJ1-1; D not resolved. The V end was cut by 6 bases, the J end by 1 base, with 9 bases between. This CDR3 has 13 amino acids. The V gene's germline CDR1 is LNHDA and CDR2 SQIVND (reference sequence). The CDR3 here is CASRNSQNTEAFF. CDR3 nucleotide sequence: TGTGCCAGTAGAAACAGCCAGAACACTGAAGCTTTCTTT.

Turning to this clone: Other DNA sequences from this sample encode an identical CDR3 as well. The chain combines TRBV5-1 with TRBJ1-1, with 10 bases matching TRBD1. This CDR3 region has 14 residues. Germline CDR1 and CDR2: SGHRS and YFSETQ. Trimming cost V 5 bases and J 3 bases; bases outside gene matches: 4. The CDR3 DNA sequence: TGCGCCAGCAGTAGGACAGGGGGTGACACTGAAGCTTTCTTT. Translated, it gives CASSRTGGDTEAFF.

This chain connects TRBV10-3 to TRBJ2-5; D is uncertain. Germline CDR1 and CDR2: ENHRY and SYGVKD. The CDR3 is 14 residues long. V gave up 4 bases and J gave up 2 bases, with 11 bases separating them. CDR3: CAISVLGTQETQYF. The DNA for the CDR3 is TGTGCCATCAGTGTCCTAGGCACTCAAGAGACCCAGTACTTC.

This clone came up a few times. The chain combines TRBV7-2 with TRBJ2-2; 9 bases match TRBD1. This CDR3 is built from 18 residues. Germline CDR1 reads SGHTA; CDR2 reads FQGNSA. J was trimmed by 3 bases and V by 2 bases; bases with no gene match: 10. The CDR3 region has the DNA TGTGCCAGCAGCTTAAACAGGGGGCGCGGGGGTGACACCGGGGAGCTGTTTTTT. Amino acid sequence: CASSLNRGRGGDTGELFF.

This clone was picked up one time. The chain links TRBV27 to TRBJ2-1; 9 nucleotides line up with TRBD2. With 6 bases clipped from V and 2 bases from J, the junction kept 14 bases outside the gene matches. Germline V CDR1 and CDR2: MNHEY, SMNVEV (reference sequence). The CDR3 loop spans 18 amino acids. The CDR3 sequence is CASSIGLAGPFTYNEQFF. The DNA for the CDR3 is TGTGCCAGCAGCATTGGGCTAGCGGGGCCATTCACCTACAATGAGCAGTTCTTC.

This clone showed up just a few times. The chain combines TRBV21-1 with TRBJ1-5; TRBD1 reflects the table's D call only, with no check against the DNA. TRBV21-1 represents a pseudogene. This CDR3 contains 14 residues. CDR3 nucleotides: TGTGCCAGCAGCAAACAGGTCCCCAATCAGCCCCAGCATTTT. Its protein product is CASSKQVPNQPQHF.